One sample yielded the 21 T cell receptor beta chains listed below, sequenced in a study of post-analysis software for immune sequencing data. For these TCRs, the target antigens are not known. Overall study findings and caveats: There were five TRBV segments more frequent in patients than controls, and TRBV5-6, TRBV5-1 and TRBV20-1 were among them.

Unique molecular identifiers tagged the TCR beta cDNA libraries. MiXCR was run by TCRdb on the PCR reads, yielding one entry per CDR3 protein. The sample holds about 820,000 distinct CDR3 sequences; about 57% are singletons and the top ten take around 4.5%. Input material: blood. These TCRs come from a girl aged 5-17 years with multiple sclerosis.

This chain joins TRBV12-3 or TRBV12-4 and TRBJ2-5; D possibly uses TRBD1 or TRBD2 (5 bases each). Trimming shortened V by 7 bases and J by 1 base, and 13 bases separated the two germline ends. This CDR3 region has 14 residues. The DNA for the CDR3 is TGTGCCAGCACCGGGGCTCTACTCCAAGAGACCCAGTACTTC. The encoded protein is CASTGALLQETQYF.

The J gene is TRBJ2-7, the V gene TRBV20-1; 9 bases match TRBD1. Germline V lookup: CDR1 DFQATT, CDR2 SNEGSKA (reference sequence). The CDR3 is made up of 14 amino acids. The V gene end was trimmed by 6 bases and the J gene end by 2 bases; junction bases not matched to a gene: 8. This chain's CDR3 is CSAQGGTGTYEQYF. CDR3 coding DNA: TGCAGTGCCCAAGGAGGGACAGGGACCTACGAGCAGTACTTC.

This clonotype has a handful of counts. The chain is built from TRBV28 and TRBJ1-2; 10 bases line up with TRBD1. Germline V gives CDR1 MDHEN, CDR2 SYDVKM. Trimming took 5 bases from V and 4 from J; bases not matched to a gene: 7. The CDR3 loop spans 15 amino acids. DNA of the CDR3: TGTGCCAGCAGTACAACGGGACAGGGGACCTATGGCTACACCTTC. Translated: CASSTTGQGTYGYTF.

The CDR3 sequence: CASINGDRDNYEQYF. The DNA of the CDR3 is TGTGCCAGCATCAATGGTGACAGGGATAACTACGAGCAGTACTTC. The rearrangement joins TRBV2 to TRBJ2-5; 7 positions match TRBD1. The last part of the DNA fits TRBJ2-7 better; the J call may be wrong. This CDR3 comprises 15 residues. Germline values: CDR1 SNHLY, CDR2 FYNNEI.

The chain recombines TRBV10-1 with TRBJ2-3; D call uncertain. V lost 0 bases and J lost 3, with 7 bases in between. The germline V gene has CDR1 WNHNN and CDR2 SYGVQD (reference sequence). This CDR3 region has 14 residues. The CDR3 sequence: CASSESKGTDTQYF. CDR3 DNA sequence: TGCGCCAGCAGTGAGTCGAAAGGGACAGATACGCAGTATTTT.

The V and J genes are TRBV10-3 and TRBJ2-6; D is perhaps TRBD2 (5 bases). Germline assignment: CDR1 ENHRY and CDR2 SYGVKD. The CDR3 covers 15 residues. V shed 9 bases and J shed 7 bases, with 19 bases lying between them. CDR3 residues: CAISSRRTLANVLTF. The CDR3 DNA follows: TGTGCCATTTCGAGCCGAAGGACTCTCGCCAACGTCCTGACTTTC.

The chain joins TRBV12-3 or TRBV12-4 to TRBJ2-1; 9 nucleotides match TRBD2. The CDR3 totals 17 residues. V shed 1 base, J shed 2 bases, and the junction held 6 bases outside the gene matches. DNA of the CDR3: TGTGCCAGCAGTTTAGGTAGCGGGGGCCCTCCCTACAATGAGCAGTTCTTC. Translation gives CASSLGSGGPPYNEQFF.

This chain connects TRBV7-2 to TRBJ2-5, with 7 bases matching TRBD2. CDR3 length: 15 residues. Per the germline V gene, CDR1 is SGHTA and CDR2 is FQGNSA. The trim removed 5 bases at V and 5 bases at J, leaving 11 bases unmatched. CDR3 residues: CASSREVPSKETQYF. DNA of the CDR3: TGTGCCAGCAGCCGGGAGGTACCCTCGAAGGAGACCCAGTACTTC. Complete variable domain (other parts from reference TRBV7-2 and TRBJ2-5): GAGVSQSPSNKVTEKGKDVELRCDPISGHTALYWYRQSLGQGLEFLIYFQGNSAPDKSGLPSDRFSAERTGGSVSTLTIQRTQQEDSAVYLCASSREVPSKETQYFGPGTRLLVL.

The V gene is TRBV4-1, the J gene TRBJ2-7; 7 positions match TRBD1. Looked up from germline, CDR1 is MGHRA and CDR2 is YSYEKL. J lost 1 base, V lost 1 base, and 7 bases had no gene match. This CDR3 has 16 amino acids. The CDR3 spells CASSQAARDSSYEQYF. DNA for the CDR3: TGCGCCAGCAGCCAAGCAGCGAGGGACAGTTCCTACGAGCAGTACTTC.

The chain combines TRBV12-3 or TRBV12-4 with TRBJ1-2; TRBD1 agrees at 8 bases. Losses at the gene ends were 3 bases for V and 3 bases for J; bases not matched to a gene: 6. CDR3 length equals 15 residues. The DNA of the CDR3 is TGTGCCAGCAGTTTTACGACAGGGGATGACTATGGCTACACCTTC. This gives the protein CASSFTTGDDYGYTF.

The chain combines TRBV20-1 with TRBJ2-5, with 14 positions matching TRBD2. V was pared by 0 bases and J by 2 bases, with 11 bases of the junction left unmatched. CDR1 DFQATT and CDR2 SNEGSKA come from the germline V gene (reference sequence). This CDR3 spans 19 amino acids. As DNA, the CDR3 is TGCAGTGCTAGAGATACTTCCGGGACTAGCGGGGGACCACAAGAGACCCAGTACTTC. Its protein product is CSARDTSGTSGGPQETQYF.

This clonotype appeared a single time. This chain joins TRBV2 and TRBJ2-6; the D is unclear. Trimming took 4 bases from V and 2 from J, leaving 9 bases between them. Germline lookup yields CDR1 SNHLY and CDR2 FYNNEI. The CDR3 is 15 amino acids. CDR3 DNA sequence: TGTGCCAGCAGTGTTAATGTGGCTGGGGCCAACGTCCTGACTTTC. Translated: CASSVNVAGANVLTF.

The sample holds a few counts of this clonotype. The chain employs TRBV6-1 and TRBJ2-7; 9 bases line up with TRBD2. V dropped 6 bases and J dropped 2; count of bases not matched to a gene: 2. The CDR3 has 13 amino acids. Looked up from germline, CDR1 is MNHNS and CDR2 is SASEGT. The CDR3 spells CASRGGGAYEQYF. Here the CDR3 DNA reads TGTGCCAGCAGAGGCGGGGGGGCCTACGAGCAGTACTTC.

CDR3 protein: CASSPGQGLYGYGYTF. DNA for the CDR3: TGTGCCAGCAGCCCCGGACAGGGTCTTTATGGCTATGGCTACACCTTC. The rearrangement joins TRBV6-5 to TRBJ1-2, with TRBD1 matching over 8 bases. V was clipped by 6 bases and J by 4 bases; unmatched bases: 13. CDR1 is MNHEY and CDR2 is SVGAGI in the germline V gene. This CDR3 spans 16 amino acids.

CDR3 nucleotide sequence: TGTGCCAGCAGTTCCCCGGGACTAGCCGGTGGAACCAACGTCCTGACTTTC. This translates into CASSSPGLAGGTNVLTF. The J gene is TRBJ2-6, the V gene TRBV6-5; 9 nucleotides agree with TRBD2. The V gene end was trimmed by 4 bases and the J gene end by 8 bases; junction bases not matched to a gene: 12. The germline V gene encodes CDR1 MNHEY and CDR2 SVGAGI. The CDR3 has 17 amino acids.

This clonotype appeared a few times. V gene TRBV6-4 combines with J gene TRBJ2-4; TRBD2 agrees at 11 bases. Germline CDR1 and CDR2: MRHNA and SNTAGT. With V trimmed by 5 bases and J by 8 bases, 8 bases remained unmatched. The CDR3 has 15 amino acids. CDR3 amino acids: CASSLAGGPGHIQYF. CDR3 DNA: TGTGCCAGCAGTTTAGCGGGAGGGCCTGGCCACATTCAGTACTTC.

The chain employs TRBV18 and TRBJ1-2; D is uncertain. The CDR3 extends over 15 amino acids. Per the germline V gene, CDR1 is KGHSH and CDR2 is LQKENI. V lost 0 bases and J lost 1, with 9 bases in between. The CDR3 here is CASSPPNRNNYGYTF. CDR3 DNA sequence: TGTGCCAGCTCACCACCCAACAGAAATAACTATGGCTACACCTTC.

V is TRBV4-2 and J is TRBJ2-3, with TRBD2 matching 11 bases. The trim removed 0 bases at V and 4 bases at J, leaving 12 bases unmatched. Per germline, CDR1 LGHNA and CDR2 YNFKEQ. CDR3 length equals 19 residues. The CDR3 sequence is CASSQETSGAGGGADTQYF. The CDR3 DNA reads as TGTGCCAGCAGCCAAGAGACTAGCGGGGCCGGGGGAGGGGCAGATACGCAGTATTTT.

The chain carries TRBV18 and TRBJ1-1, with a weak D call TRBD1 (5 bases). The CDR3 length is 15 residues. The V end was cut by 2 bases, the J end by 2 bases, with 12 bases between. Germline V lookup: CDR1 KGHSH, CDR2 LQKENI. This chain's CDR3 is CASSPVGAGNTEAFF. The CDR3 bases are TGTGCCAGCTCACCAGTCGGGGCGGGTAACACTGAAGCTTTCTTT.

The chain employs TRBV2 and TRBJ2-3; D not certain. Per germline, CDR1 SNHLY and CDR2 FYNNEI. This CDR3 is built from 14 residues. Trimming pared 7 bases from V and 3 bases from J, leaving 14 bases between. The CDR3 loop reads CASILGRRTDTQYF. The DNA of the CDR3 is TGTGCCAGCATTCTAGGGCGGCGGACAGATACGCAGTATTTT. The full variable domain, with the rest looked up from reference TRBV2 and TRBJ2-3, is EPEVTQTPSHQVTQMGQEVILRCVPISNHLYFYWYRQILGQKVEFLVSFYNNEISEKSEIFDDQFSVERPDGSNFTLKIRSTKLEDSAMYFCASILGRRTDTQYFGPGTRLTVL.

In DNA, the CDR3 is TGTGCCAGCAGCGTAGGGCAGCTCTCCTACGAGCAGTACTTC. Translation gives CASSVGQLSYEQYF. The chain couples TRBV9 to TRBJ2-7, with D hard to call. The germline CDR1 and CDR2 sequences are SGDLS and YYNGEE. Trimming stripped 0 bases from V and 0 bases from J, with 7 bases between. There are 14 residues in the CDR3.